These T cell receptor beta chains were read from a single sample in a study of cytomegalovirus exposure and HLA in healthy donors. Some clones are missing from TCRdb's copy, which holds only in-frame ones; the method was immunoSEQ multiplex PCR. The sample shows 140,000 or so clones, around 79% of them seen only once. Sequenced material: PBMCs. The receptors were gathered from a woman aged 30 to 39 in good health and CMV-seronegative. Both conserved end residues are part of each CDR3. D genes are given only for firm matches. The size of a clone is reported for some rows only, either as once, few or many, or as a class for expanded clones.

size	V	D	J	CDR3	DNA
NA	TRBV4-1	NA	TRBJ2-5	CASSQDKVAQETQYF	TGCGCCAGCAGCCAAGATAAGGTAGCGCAAGAGACCCAGTACTTC
once	TRBV27	TRBD1	TRBJ1-4	CASMDRFPNEKLFF	TGTGCCAGCATGGACAGGTTCCCTAATGAAAAACTGTTTTTT
NA	TRBV19	NA	TRBJ2-5	CASNRSPGDQETQYF	TGTGCCAGTAACCGATCCCCGGGGGATCAAGAGACCCAGTACTTC
NA	TRBV5-1	NA	TRBJ2-5	CASRDSTGFQETQYF	TGCGCCAGCAGGGACAGTACAGGTTTCCAAGAGACCCAGTACTTC
NA	TRBV5-1	TRBD1	TRBJ1-2	CASSFRPGQGGWGYTF	TGCGCCAGCAGCTTCCGACCGGGACAGGGGGGATGGGGCTACACCTTC
NA	TRBV30	TRBD1	TRBJ1-1	CAWTTGGTEAFF	TGTGCCTGGACGACAGGGGGAACTGAAGCTTTCTTT
once	TRBV5-6	TRBD2	TRBJ2-3	CASSEGLAGGLHLDTQYF	TGTGCCAGCAGTGAGGGACTAGCGGGGGGGCTTCATTTAGATACGCAGTATTTT
NA	TRBV9	TRBD2	TRBJ2-1	CASSVGASAGGRNEQFF	TGTGCCAGCAGCGTGGGGGCCTCAGCGGGGGGGCGCAATGAGCAGTTCTTC
NA	TRBV7-6	NA	TRBJ1-2	CASSLGAGQGGYGYTF	TGTGCCAGCAGCTTAGGGGCCGGGCAGGGAGGCTATGGCTACACCTTC
NA	TRBV29-1	NA	TRBJ1-2	CSTGGQAPGYTF	TGCAGCACCGGAGGGCAGGCCCCGGGCTACACCTTC
NA	TRBV4-1	TRBD1	TRBJ1-1	CASSQTTGQPLMNTEAFF	TGCGCCAGCAGCCAAACCACGGGACAGCCACTTATGAACACTGAAGCTTTCTTT
NA	TRBV7-8	TRBD1	TRBJ1-3	CASSTRDRGGNTIYF	TGTGCCAGCAGCACTCGGGACAGGGGTGGAAACACCATATATTTT
once	TRBV13	TRBD1	TRBJ1-1	CASSSRGTGEAFF	TGTGCCAGCAGCTCGCGGGGGACAGGGGAGGCTTTCTTT
NA	TRBV7-9	TRBD1	TRBJ2-5	CASSSSPGQGSETQYF	TGTGCCAGCAGCTCTTCTCCGGGACAGGGTTCGGAGACCCAGTACTTC
once	TRBV14	NA	TRBJ2-7	CASSQVNSGEQYF	TGTGCCAGCAGCCAAGTAAACAGCGGTGAGCAGTACTTC
few	TRBV7-2	NA	TRBJ1-4	CASRGVGPNEKLFF	TGTGCCAGCAGGGGAGTAGGTCCTAATGAAAAACTGTTTTTT
NA	TRBV9	NA	TRBJ1-2	CASSVEGHTYGGYTF	TGTGCCAGCAGCGTAGAGGGACACACCTATGGCGGCTACACCTTC
many	TRBV6-1	TRBD1	TRBJ1-2	CASSEGAGGNYGYTF	TGTGCCAGCAGTGAAGGGGCAGGGGGGAACTATGGCTACACCTTC
once	TRBV6-5	NA	TRBJ1-5	CASSKDRSANQPQHF	TGTGCCAGCAGCAAGGACAGAAGCGCGAATCAGCCCCAGCATTTT
once	TRBV6-1	NA	TRBJ1-1	CASSRGGTFYTEAFF	TGTGCCAGCTCGAGGGGGGGTACGTTCTACACTGAAGCTTTCTTT
NA	TRBV11-2	NA	TRBJ2-5	CASSLGSTGKETQYF	TGTGCCAGCAGCTTAGGAAGTACAGGGAAAGAGACCCAGTACTTC
NA	TRBV6-1	TRBD1	TRBJ2-1	CASSPLDRGDEQFF	TGTGCCAGCAGTCCCCTGGACAGGGGCGATGAGCAGTTCTTC
NA	TRBV29-1	TRBD1	TRBJ1-2	CSVAVTGGYYGYTF	TGCAGCGTTGCCGTCACAGGGGGCTACTATGGCTACACCTTC
few	TRBV11-3	NA	TRBJ2-5	CASSLGRGAETQYF	TGTGCCAGCAGCTTAGGCAGGGGTGCAGAGACCCAGTACTTC
NA	TRBV7-8	NA	TRBJ1-1	CASSRITSPMNTEAFF	TGTGCCAGCAGCCGAATTACTTCCCCGATGAACACTGAAGCTTTCTTT